Sequencing of this T cell receptor beta chain was carried out in a study of CD4 T cells in relation to SARS-CoV-2 and coronaviruses. The CDR3 is 15 amino acids. The germline V gene encodes CDR1 SGHRS and CDR2 YFSETQ. The ends lost 6 bases at V and 6 bases at J; junction bases unmatched: 10. Comment on this clone: Its cognate antigen is unknown.

TCRdb keeps only in-frame clones here, not all; method: immunoSEQ multiplex PCR. This table has about 17,000 clones, about 81% appearing once. The unexposed donors gave CD4+ T cells in 2011-2018, prior to COVID-19. After 10 to 11 days of culture, CD4+ T cells were isolated. V is TRBV5-1 and J is TRBJ2-1; 9 nucleotides agree with TRBD2. The TCR comes from a human donor in good health. The sample consisted of CD4+ T cells from PBMCs, cultured in vitro. CDR3 DNA sequence: TGCGCCAGCATCCCTTGGGGCGGGGGGGTCAATGAGCAGTTCTTC. It translates to CASIPWGGGVNEQFF.